A selection of T cell receptor beta chains follows, all from one sample in a study of identical twins. TCRdb re-called the 5' RACE reads with MiXCR, one entry per CDR3 protein. The repertoire holds around 530,000 distinct CDR3 sequences, with 12% to 15% as singletons. The data were also submitted as part of a second study, on yellow fever vaccine responses in identical twins.

Material for sequencing was CD4+ T cells sorted from blood. The origin of the receptors is a woman between 18 and 30 years old in good health. The CDR3 runs from the conserved cysteine through the conserved F or W. A D gene is named only where the DNA matches it firmly. Clone size appears in some rows only: once, few, many, or a class for an expanded clone.

V	J	size	D	CDR3	DNA
TRBV10-3	TRBJ2-7	few	TRBD2	CASGVAGAREQYF	TGTGCCTCCGGGGTAGCGGGAGCTCGAGAGCAGTACTTC
TRBV5-5	TRBJ2-6	NA	TRBD2	CASSLSSGPFSGANVLTF	TGTGCCAGCAGCTTGTCTAGCGGACCCTTCTCTGGGGCCAACGTCCTGACTTTC
TRBV11-2	TRBJ2-1	few	NA	CASSLDPSYNEQFF	TGTGCCAGCAGCTTAGATCCATCCTACAATGAGCAGTTCTTC
TRBV20-1	TRBJ1-5	NA	NA	CSARDRRRGTNQPQHF	TGCAGTGCTAGAGATAGACGCAGGGGTACGAATCAGCCCCAGCATTTT
TRBV5-1	TRBJ2-1	NA	TRBD1	CASSLGTGESDEQFF	TGCGCCAGCAGCTTGGGGACAGGGGAGAGCGATGAGCAGTTCTTC
TRBV6-1	TRBJ2-7	NA	NA	CASSEVALALYEQYF	TGTGCCAGCAGTGAAGTCGCCCTGGCTTTGTACGAGCAGTACTTC
TRBV7-9	TRBJ2-7	NA	NA	CASSHRESWIKQYF	TGTGCCAGCAGCCACAGGGAAAGCTGGATTAAGCAGTACTTC
TRBV2	TRBJ2-3	few	NA	CASSGQPMDTQYF	TGTGCCAGCAGTGGGCAGCCCATGGATACGCAGTATTTT
TRBV5-6	TRBJ2-7	NA	TRBD1	CASSLALGRGLIYEQYF	TGTGCCAGCAGCTTGGCCCTAGGCAGGGGGCTTATCTACGAGCAGTACTTC
TRBV6-2/TRBV6-3	TRBJ2-7	NA	NA	CASMFRGPRSEQYF	TGTGCCAGCATGTTTAGGGGACCTCGAAGTGAGCAGTACTTC